This TCR beta chain was retrieved from a study of T cell responses to AZD1222 COVID-19 vaccine. Findings and limits, study-wide: Spike-specific TCR breadth and depth grew following two AZD1222 doses. Only six AZD1222 recipients tested seropositive at baseline.

Using immunoSEQ multiplex PCR, the repertoire was profiled, and TCRdb retains in-frame clones only, with some absent. This sample has more than 95,000 clones, with approximately 91% found just once. Concerning this clone itself: Its target is not known.

V lost 4 bases and J lost 5, with 11 bases in between. This CDR3 spans 13 amino acids. The germline gives CDR1 MNHEY, CDR2 SMNVEV (reference sequence). The TCR originated in an adult in good health. The chain carries TRBV27 and TRBJ1-1, with D possibly being TRBD1 (6 bases). Sequencing used peripheral blood, obtained on day 0 of AZD1222 vaccination. Here the CDR3 DNA reads TGTGCCAGCAGTTCACAGGGTCGTACTGAAGCTTTCTTT. Translation gives CASSSQGRTEAFF.